These 20 T cell receptor beta chains share one sample of origin, sequenced in a study of shared clonotypes between healthy human individuals. TCRdb keeps only in-frame clones here, not all; method: immunoSEQ multiplex PCR. The profile shows roughly 2.2 million clones, approximately 95% of them singletons. What was sequenced was naive CD4+ T cells from PBMCs. Regarding subset: CD45RA+ positively selected. The receptors originated from a man between 18 and 35 years old in good health. Some clones in this sample may be carry-over from other donors' samples.

The rearrangement links TRBV5-1 to TRBJ1-5; TRBD1 matches 7 bases. This CDR3 comprises 14 residues. The V and J ends lost 3 bases and 7 bases, in that order; junction bases with no gene match: 7. Germline loops: CDR1 SGHRS, CDR2 YFSETQ. The CDR3 DNA follows: TGCGCCAGCAGCTACAGACAGGGCGGGCAGCCCCAGCATTTT. It encodes CASSYRQGGQPQHF.

The genes are TRBV21-1 and TRBJ2-3; the table's D gene call, TRBD1, was not cross checked with the DNA. TRBV21-1 is described as a pseudogene. The CDR3 length is 17 residues. The CDR3 protein is CASSKRRRDRGTDTQYF. In DNA, the CDR3 is TGTGCCAGCAGCAAACGAAGACGGGACAGGGGCACAGATACGCAGTATTTT.

V usage is TRBV18 and J usage is TRBJ2-5; TRBD1 aligns across 8 bases. The length of the CDR3 is 15 residues. J gave up 4 bases and V 5 bases, and 9 bases lay outside the gene matches. CDR1 is KGHSH, CDR2 LQKENI, per germline. CDR3 sequence: CASSRRQGTGETQYF. In nucleotides, the CDR3 is TGTGCCAGCTCAAGACGACAGGGGACGGGAGAGACCCAGTACTTC. The full variable domain, its missing parts supplied by reference TRBV18 and TRBJ2-5, is NAGVMQNPRHLVRRRGQEARLRCSPMKGHSHVYWYRQLPEEGLKFMVYLQKENIIDESGMPKERFSAEFPKEGPSILRIQQVVRGDSAAYFCASSRRQGTGETQYFGPGTRLLVL.

The chain employs TRBV2 and TRBJ2-7; TRBD2 is a possible D gene (5 bases). Germline CDR1 and CDR2: SNHLY and FYNNEI. The CDR3 spans 13 residues. V was shortened by 6 bases and J by 7 bases, with 16 bases between the two germline ends. The CDR3 protein is CASRATGKGEQYF. CDR3 bases: TGTGCCAGCAGGGCTACGGGGAAGGGTGAGCAGTACTTC.

The chain joins TRBV30 to TRBJ1-1, with TRBD1 matching over 7 bases. The CDR3 is 16 residues long. Germline lookup yields CDR1 GTSNPN and CDR2 SVGIG (reference sequence). The junction had 15 bases not matched to a gene; V was cut back by 2 bases and J by 6 bases. CDR3 in DNA: TGTGCCTGGAGTCCTCCAGGGGGGGGGCTCAGGGCTGAAGCTTTCTTT. Encoded protein: CAWSPPGGGLRAEAFF.

V usage is TRBV19 and J usage is TRBJ2-7, with a possible D match to TRBD1 (6 bases). The CDR3 loop spans 12 amino acids. Germline-derived CDR1 and CDR2 are LNHDA and SQIVND (reference sequence). Trimming removed 9 bases from V and 0 bases from J, with 9 bases in between. Here the CDR3 DNA reads TGTGCCAGCGGACAGAACTCCTACGAGCAGTACTTC. This sequence encodes CASGQNSYEQYF.

V usage is TRBV28 and J usage is TRBJ1-5; the D is unclear. CDR1 MDHEN and CDR2 SYDVKM come from the germline V gene. This CDR3 region has 14 residues. Trimming shortened V by 4 bases and J by 8 bases, and 15 bases separated the two germline ends. For the CDR3, the DNA is TGTGCCAGCAGTTCAATATACGGGAAAGAGCCCCAGCATTTT. This sequence encodes CASSSIYGKEPQHF. Full variable domain (outside the CDR3, taken from reference TRBV28 and TRBJ1-5): DVKVTQSSRYLVKRTGEKVFLECVQDMDHENMFWYRQDPGLGLRLIYFSYDVKMKEKGDIPEGYSVSREKKERFSLILESASTNQTSMYLCASSSIYGKEPQHFGDGTRLSIL.

The chain links TRBV5-1 to TRBJ1-2, with D possibly being TRBD1 (6 bases). The CDR3 runs 18 residues. Germline V gene sequence: CDR1 SGHRS, CDR2 YFSETQ. V was clipped by 0 bases and J by 0 bases, with 18 bases between them. The CDR3 here is CASSLDGQPRLANYGYTF. The CDR3, as DNA: TGCGCCAGCAGCTTGGATGGACAGCCTCGTCTCGCTAACTATGGCTACACCTTC.

The V call is TRBV12-5, the J call TRBJ2-1, with D unresolved. V shed 1 base and J shed 4 bases, with 2 bases lying between them. This CDR3 has 12 residues. CDR1 and CDR2 (germline): LGHNT, FRNRAP. The CDR3 region has the DNA TGTGCTAGTGGTTTGGCATACAATGAGCAGTTCTTC. As protein: CASGLAYNEQFF.

The gene calls are TRBV5-1 and TRBJ1-3; TRBD1 matches at 9 bases. This CDR3 comprises 14 residues. V lost 4 bases to trimming and J lost 3 bases; unmatched junction nucleotides: 2. CDR1 and CDR2 (germline): SGHRS, YFSETQ. The CDR3 region has the DNA TGCGCCAGCAGCCAGGGACAGGGTGGAAACACCATATATTTT. Amino acid sequence: CASSQGQGGNTIYF.

J is TRBJ1-3 and V is TRBV28, with 8 bases aligning to TRBD1. V lost 6 bases to trimming and J lost 2 bases; unmatched junction nucleotides: 6. The germline gives CDR1 MDHEN, CDR2 SYDVKM. CDR3 length equals 15 residues. The CDR3 loop is CASRDMTGAGNTIYF. The CDR3 nucleotides are TGTGCCAGCAGGGATATGACAGGGGCTGGAAACACCATATATTTT.

In nucleotides, the CDR3 is TGTGCCAGCAGGACTAGCCCGAGCTCCTACGAGCAGTACTTC. This translates into CASRTSPSSYEQYF. V is TRBV2 and J is TRBJ2-7; 7 bases match TRBD2. The ends lost 6 bases at V and 0 bases at J; junction bases unmatched: 5. The CDR3 covers 14 residues. Germline CDR1 SNHLY, CDR2 FYNNEI.

The chain joins TRBV6-1 to TRBJ2-6; D is unclear. The CDR3 sequence is 13 residues long. Trimming took 7 bases from V and 5 from J, leaving 9 bases between them. In germline, CDR1 is MNHNS, CDR2 SASEGT. CDR3 region: CASMRYRANVLTF. CDR3 DNA: TGTGCCAGCATGAGGTACAGGGCCAACGTCCTGACTTTC.

The J gene is TRBJ2-3, the V gene TRBV9, with TRBD2 matching over 11 bases. The V gene end was trimmed by 3 bases and the J gene end by 4 bases; junction bases not matched to a gene: 7. Looked up from germline, CDR1 is SGDLS and CDR2 is YYNGEE. The CDR3 length is 16 residues. CDR3 sequence reads: CASSGTSGSAPDTQYF. CDR3 DNA sequence: TGTGCCAGCAGCGGTACTAGCGGGAGTGCCCCAGATACGCAGTATTTT.

V and J are TRBV28 and TRBJ1-2; D is uncertain. V shed 6 bases and J shed 8 bases, with 16 bases lying between them. From germline, CDR1 is MDHEN and CDR2 SYDVKM. This CDR3 is 13 amino acids long. Here the CDR3 reads CASRHPPAAGYTF. CDR3 in DNA: TGTGCCAGCAGACATCCCCCTGCCGCCGGCTACACCTTC.

The table lists this clone with a count of one. The rearrangement joins TRBV4-1 to TRBJ1-3; D perhaps matches TRBD1 (5 bases). The germline CDR1 and CDR2 sequences are MGHRA and YSYEKL. V was trimmed by 3 bases and J by 5 bases, leaving 8 bases between them. CDR3 length equals 13 residues. CDR3 coding DNA: TGCGCCAGCAGCCAGGACATGAGAAACACCATATATTTT. Protein: CASSQDMRNTIYF.

This clone has only a few counts. The chain recombines TRBV10-3 with TRBJ2-7, with D unresolved. The CDR3 loop spans 14 amino acids. V lost 5 bases, J lost 1 base, and 12 bases lay in between. Looked up from germline, CDR1 is ENHRY and CDR2 is SYGVKD. The CDR3 nucleotides read TGTGCCATCAGTTCCGGGTCCCCTTCCTACGAGCAGTACTTC. Protein: CAISSGSPSYEQYF.

This clone was observed a single time. V gene TRBV27 combines with J gene TRBJ2-7; D possibly matches TRBD1 or TRBD2 (5 bases each). Trimming removed 6 bases from V and 1 base from J, with 16 bases in between. Looked up from germline, CDR1 is MNHEY and CDR2 is SMNVEV (reference sequence). The length of the CDR3 is 15 residues. The CDR3 nucleotides are TGTGCCAGCAGCAATACCGGGACGGCGTCCTACGAGCAGTACTTC. It codes for CASSNTGTASYEQYF.

For this clone: Other DNA sequences in the sample encode the same CDR3. The chain joins TRBV30 to TRBJ1-5; D not resolved. The CDR3 is 13 residues long. CDR1 is GTSNPN and CDR2 is SVGIG in the germline V gene (reference sequence). The V gene lost 0 bases and the J gene lost 6 bases, with 9 bases spanning the gap. CDR3 loop: CAWSVLGSQPQHF. The CDR3 coding sequence is TGTGCCTGGAGTGTATTGGGGAGTCAGCCCCAGCATTTT.

The chain links TRBV11-2 to TRBJ1-2, with D maybe TRBD1 (5 bases). CDR1 is SGHAT, CDR2 FQNNGV, per germline. The CDR3 sequence is 15 residues long. V was pared by 0 bases and J by 0 bases, with 8 bases between. CDR3 in DNA: TGTGCCAGCAGCTTAGACGGGGGAGCTAACTATGGCTACACCTTC. Translation gives CASSLDGGANYGYTF.